This T cell receptor (beta chain) was identified in a study of a mutant IDH1 vaccine in newly diagnosed glioma. This table comes from immunoSEQ multiplex PCR, and its TCRdb copy is limited to in-frame clones, with some not included. This table holds roughly 120,000 clones, around 90% found once. Comment on this clone: What it binds is not known.

This CDR3 contains 17 residues. Noted time point: week 11, during vaccination. What each vaccine dose contained was 300 ug of mutant IDH1 20-mer peptide, accompanied by topical imiquimod. The V gene is TRBV21-1, the J gene TRBJ2-7; the D call TRBD2 from the table was never checked on the DNA. TRBV21-1 is reported as a pseudogene. The receptor was isolated from a woman between 45 and 65 years old with glioma. The source was PBMCs, collected from a glioma patient whose treatment included an IDH1 peptide vaccine. The CDR3 DNA reads TGTGCCAGCACCTCGGGAGAGCGGGAGGGCCTCGCCTACGAGCAGTACTTC. It specifies CASTSGEREGLAYEQYF.